A selection of T cell receptor beta chains follows, all from one sample in a study of T cell changes during pregnancy in multiple sclerosis. Produced via immunoSEQ multiplex PCR; TCRdb's table is partial and in-frame only. The sample lists about 40,000 clones; about 90% were seen once. The sample here was CD4+ T cells from peripheral blood mononuclear cells, taken in the third trimester of pregnancy. All receptors derive from a female donor in good health, enrolled as a control in a pregnancy study. The CDR3 runs from the conserved cysteine through the conserved F or W. Where a row states a size, it is once, few, many or the class of an expanded clone; other rows omit it.

clone_size	v_call	j_call	cdr3_length	cdr3_aa
-	TRBV23-1	TRBJ1-2	14	CASSQGRDWYGYTF
-	TRBV7-8	TRBJ2-1	15	CASSPSGLGYNEQFF
-	TRBV6-5	TRBJ1-1	13	CASSPYGGTEAFF
-	TRBV29-1	TRBJ2-1	14	CSVRDPGGDNEQFF
-	TRBV2	TRBJ2-7	13	CASTRRAMSEQYF
once	TRBV11-2	TRBJ1-6	15	CASSEWGQGWSPLHF
-	TRBV19	TRBJ1-2	12	CASMGRYYGYTF
once	TRBV9	TRBJ1-4	15	CASSASGVRNEKLFF
-	TRBV25-1	TRBJ2-7	12	CASSESGIEQYF
-	TRBV7-2	TRBJ2-7	14	CASSLLAHLYEQYF
-	TRBV23-1	TRBJ2-1	15	CASSPRTSGPNEQFF
-	TRBV27	TRBJ1-1	14	CASSSRTGVAEAFF
-	TRBV29-1	TRBJ2-7	13	CSVAGQYPNEQYF
once	TRBV2	TRBJ1-1	12	CASTPDRAEAFF
few	TRBV28	TRBJ1-5	16	CASRIAAGRGNQPQHF
-	TRBV13	TRBJ1-1	13	CASSPGGDTEAFF
-	TRBV19	TRBJ2-4	14	CASRTTEAKNIQYF